The source of this TCR beta chain is a study of cytomegalovirus exposure and HLA in healthy donors. Germline CDR1 SGHNT, CDR2 YYREEE (reference sequence). V dropped 4 bases and J dropped 0 bases, with 22 bases sitting between them. This CDR3 comprises 18 residues. This clone was seen just once. PCR amplification relied on 60 Vbeta primers (plus 13 Jbeta primers). Produced via immunoSEQ multiplex PCR; TCRdb's table is partial and in-frame only. The data show over 130,000 clones, roughly 80% seen once. This clonotype was sampled from a human donor in good health. The V and J genes are TRBV5-4 and TRBJ1-2, with D perhaps TRBD1 (5 bases). The source material was PBMCs. The CDR3 sequence is CASSPPTQGSQPNYGYTF. The CDR3 DNA follows: TGTGCCAGCAGCCCGCCCACTCAGGGAAGTCAACCTAACTATGGCTACACCTTC.